This T cell receptor beta chain was obtained from a study of Graves' ophthalmopathy and Graves' hyperthyroidism. General study points: Detection in blood was also observed for most expanded thyroid clonotypes above 0.001 frequency.

This clonotype has more than one count but fewer than ten. Its target is unknown. Patients newly diagnosed with hyperthyroidism, under 2 months' duration, were aged 18 to 65, the study reports. Pregnant or lactating patients and those with other autoimmune diseases or uncontrolled infections were excluded. CDR3 regions of TCR beta were amplified from RNA transcripts. An opening RT-PCR round employed HTBI primers and preceded a second-round multiplex PCR. TCRdb redid the calling of the multiplex PCR reads with MiXCR, one entry per CDR3 protein. The sample consists of around 1.1 million distinct CDR3 sequences, about 36% of them appearing once. The CDR3 is 13 residues long. Germline CDR1 LGHNA, CDR2 YNFKEQ. V was cut by 0 bases and J by 8 bases, with 10 bases left in between.

The sequence was obtained from an adult man with Graves' hyperthyroidism. Material for sequencing was peripheral blood or thyroid tissue (not recorded which). This chain connects TRBV4-2 to TRBJ1-2; D remains ambiguous. The CDR3 spells CASSQDVPRGYTF. DNA for the CDR3: TGTGCCAGCAGCCAAGATGTCCCCCGAGGCTACACCTTC.